This T cell receptor (beta chain) is from a study of T cell responses to AZD1222 COVID-19 vaccine. Study outcomes and limitations: AZD1222 recipients seropositive at baseline numbered only six or seven. The donors showed a predominance of white British ancestry and of females, with possible underestimation of clonal diversity.

Germline CDR1 reads MNHEY; CDR2 reads SVGEGT. The germline V and J ends were trimmed by 3 bases and 2 bases, with 16 bases remaining between them. The CDR3 loop spans 16 amino acids. Comments on this clone: The target antigen is unknown.

Produced via immunoSEQ multiplex PCR; TCRdb's table is partial and in-frame only. The sample includes roughly 120,000 clones, roughly 88% of them seen just once. The receptor comes from an adult in good health. Source: peripheral blood, taken on day 0 of AZD1222 vaccination. The V gene is TRBV6-2 or TRBV6-3, the J gene TRBJ1-1, with a possible D match to TRBD1 (6 bases). The CDR3: CASSYRGGRVNTEAFF. The DNA of the CDR3 is TGTGCCAGCAGTTATAGAGGGGGACGGGTAAACACTGAAGCTTTCTTT.